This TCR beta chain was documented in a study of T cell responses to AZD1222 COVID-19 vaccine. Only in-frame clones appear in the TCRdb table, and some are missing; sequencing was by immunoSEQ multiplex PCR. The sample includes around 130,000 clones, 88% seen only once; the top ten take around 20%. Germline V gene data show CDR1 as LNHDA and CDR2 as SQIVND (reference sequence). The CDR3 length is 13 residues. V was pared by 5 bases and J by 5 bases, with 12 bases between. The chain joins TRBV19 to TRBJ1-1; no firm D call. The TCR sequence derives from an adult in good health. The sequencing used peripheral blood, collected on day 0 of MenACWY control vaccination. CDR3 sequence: CASSDVRRTEAFF. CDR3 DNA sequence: TGTGCCAGTAGTGACGTACGGCGGACTGAAGCTTTCTTT.